The 15 T cell receptor beta chains below were found in one sample sequenced in a study of regulatory T cells in long-lasting Graves disease (dated by TCRdb to the early 2020s). Per the publication, the time point label means: persistent/refractory GD, antithyroid drugs over 5 years with positive TRAb. For both TCR sequencing and RNA sequencing, RNA was extracted from PBMCs in TRIzol. The method was multiplex PCR. The instrument given in TCRdb is Illumina HiSeq 4000. CDR3 regions were amplified by Arm-PCR with iRepertoire HTBI primers to construct TCR beta libraries. TCRdb trimmed the raw reads at Q25, called clones with MiXCR and kept productive beta chains. One record per CDR3 amino acid sequence lists the most common genes and DNA. The sample table lists roughly 400,000 distinct CDR3 sequences, roughly a fifth of them with a count of one. The top ten clonotypes cover roughly 13% of the sample. This sample comprised peripheral blood mononuclear cells (PBMCs), obtained when the disease was refractory, from a patient treated with antithyroid drugs. These TCRs come from a female donor with Graves disease.

This clonotype occurred many times. The rearrangement links TRBV6-1 to TRBJ1-2; 9 nucleotides align to TRBD1. Trimming at V came to 10 bases and at J to 2 bases, leaving 8 bases not matched to a gene. The CDR3 has 14 residues. Germline V gives CDR1 MNHNS, CDR2 SASEGT. CDR3 residues: CAISPGTGNYGYTF. CDR3 DNA: TGTGCCATCTCCCCCGGGACAGGGAACTATGGCTACACCTTC.

The chain has TRBV5-1 and TRBJ2-5, with a possible D match to TRBD1 (6 bases). V shed 0 bases and J shed 4 bases, with 13 bases lying between them. The CDR3 consists of 15 residues. The germline CDR1 and CDR2 sequences are SGHRS and YFSETQ. The CDR3 DNA reads as TGCGCCAGCAGCTTGGACGTGGGGGCCGGAGAGACCCAGTACTTC. This sequence encodes CASSLDVGAGETQYF.

This clonotype has ten or more counts. The chain combines TRBV28 with TRBJ2-5; 8 bases map to TRBD1. The germline gives CDR1 MDHEN, CDR2 SYDVKM. CDR3 length equals 15 residues. V lost 1 base to trimming and J lost 2 bases; unmatched junction nucleotides: 3. The CDR3 spells CASSLSGQVQETQYF. The CDR3 DNA sequence: TGTGCCAGCAGTTTATCGGGACAGGTGCAAGAGACCCAGTACTTC. The whole variable domain, remainder taken from reference TRBV28 and TRBJ2-5, is DVKVTQSSRYLVKRTGEKVFLECVQDMDHENMFWYRQDPGLGLRLIYFSYDVKMKEKGDIPEGYSVSREKKERFSLILESASTNQTSMYLCASSLSGQVQETQYFGPGTRLLVL.

The rearrangement uses TRBV28 and TRBJ2-2; D is perhaps TRBD2 (5 bases). This CDR3 is built from 17 residues. Trimming shortened V by 2 bases and J by 4 bases, and 17 bases separated the two germline ends. CDR1 is MDHEN and CDR2 is SYDVKM in the germline V gene. This chain's CDR3 is CASSLTFGVRSTGELFF. CDR3 in DNA: TGTGCCAGCAGTTTAACTTTCGGGGTTAGAAGCACCGGGGAGCTGTTTTTT.

This clonotype appeared a few times. The rearrangement joins TRBV7-3 to TRBJ2-1; possible D gene TRBD2, 5 bases. With 5 bases removed from V and 6 bases from J, the gap between germline ends came to 11 bases. Germline-derived CDR1 and CDR2 are SGHTA and FQGTGA. CDR3 length equals 13 residues. The DNA for the CDR3 is TGTGCCAGCAGCACACAACGGGGCAATGAGCAGTTCTTC. It yields the protein CASSTQRGNEQFF.

V and J are TRBV28 and TRBJ2-1; 13 bases map to TRBD2. The germline V gene encodes CDR1 MDHEN and CDR2 SYDVKM. This CDR3 region has 15 residues. V trimming: 4 bases; J trimming: 9 bases; junction bases outside the gene matches: 6. Written as DNA, the CDR3 is TGTGCCAGCAGTTCAACTAGCGGGAGGGCCGGTGAGCAGTTCTTC. Its translation: CASSSTSGRAGEQFF.

This rearrangement joins TRBV4-2 to TRBJ2-5; D remains ambiguous. CDR1 is LGHNA, CDR2 YNFKEQ, per germline. The V end was cut by 1 base, the J end by 5 bases, with 11 bases between. This CDR3 region has 14 residues. The DNA of the CDR3 is TGTGCCAGCAGCCAAGCGGTAGTGGGGGAGACCCAGTACTTC. It translates to CASSQAVVGETQYF.

The rearrangement links TRBV30 to TRBJ2-5; D gene unclear. Trimming pared 3 bases from V and 5 bases from J, leaving 10 bases between. CDR3 length: 12 residues. Germline V gene lookup returns CDR1 GTSNPN and CDR2 SVGIG (reference sequence). The CDR3 loop is CAWSAIGETQYF. The DNA for the CDR3 is TGTGCCTGGAGCGCCATAGGGGAGACCCAGTACTTC.

This chain connects TRBV9 to TRBJ2-4; 7 bases match TRBD1. Germline CDR1 reads SGDLS; CDR2 reads YYNGEE. The V gene end was trimmed by 4 bases and the J gene end by 4 bases; junction bases not matched to a gene: 11. The CDR3 loop spans 16 amino acids. For the CDR3, the DNA is TGTGCCAGCAGCATGGGACCAGGGGGTGTTAAAAACATTCAGTACTTC. Translation: CASSMGPGGVKNIQYF.

This chain links TRBV10-2 with TRBJ2-7, with D possibly being TRBD1 or TRBD2 (5 bases each). The germline V gene has CDR1 WSHSY and CDR2 SAAADI. The CDR3 covers 15 residues. The V and J ends lost 6 bases and 0 bases respectively, with 15 bases between them. In nucleotides, the CDR3 is TGCGCCAGCAGCCCAACTGGGGGAAGCTCCTACGAGCAGTACTTC. Translating it yields CASSPTGGSSYEQYF.

The chain links TRBV5-5 to TRBJ1-6; D unresolved. The V end lost 4 bases, the J end lost 7 bases, and 12 bases lay between the germline ends. The CDR3 contains 14 residues. Germline V lookup: CDR1 SGHKS, CDR2 YYEKEE (reference sequence). CDR3 nucleotide sequence: TGTGCCAGCAGCCCCTGGAGGCAGAATTCACCCCTCCACTTT. Its translation: CASSPWRQNSPLHF.

This clonotype came up a few times. The chain joins TRBV20-1 to TRBJ2-7; D is possibly TRBD1 (6 bases). V was trimmed by 4 bases and J by 2 bases, leaving 18 bases between them. The CDR3 covers 15 residues. Germline V CDR1 and CDR2: DFQATT, SNEGSKA (reference sequence). For the CDR3, the DNA is TGCAGTGCTACGCATTCCGGGACAAAGACCTACGAGCAGTACTTC. Protein sequence: CSATHSGTKTYEQYF.

This clonotype was counted many times. The rearrangement uses TRBV29-1 and TRBJ1-6, with D perhaps TRBD1 (6 bases). This CDR3 is built from 13 residues. Trimming removed 4 bases from V and 8 bases from J, with 12 bases in between. The V gene's germline CDR1 is SQVTM and CDR2 ANQGSEA. The CDR3 loop is CSVAYRDDSPLHF. CDR3 sequence (DNA): TGCAGCGTTGCGTACAGGGACGATTCACCCCTCCACTTT.

In regard to this clonotype: A much larger clone sits a single nucleotide away, making a read error possible. The CDR3 DNA reads TGTGCCAGCAGTGTATACCGAGAATACGGGCAGTACTTC. The encoded protein is CASSVYREYGQYF. This chain connects TRBV2 to TRBJ2-7; D unresolved. The CDR3 has 13 amino acids. Germline values: CDR1 SNHLY, CDR2 FYNNEI.

This clonotype was observed a few times. The chain has TRBV20-1 and TRBJ2-7; 8 nucleotides align to TRBD2. After removal of 1 base from V and 2 bases from J, the junction contained 7 bases not matched to a gene. Germline CDR1 DFQATT, CDR2 SNEGSKA (reference sequence). This CDR3 has 15 residues. CDR3 coding DNA: TGCAGTGCTAGAGGGTTAGCGGGAAAGGCCTACGAGCAGTACTTC. It specifies CSARGLAGKAYEQYF.